This T cell receptor (beta chain) was sequenced for a study of shared clonotypes between healthy human individuals. Findings and limits, study-wide: The low donor count limited represented genetic and exposure-history diversity.

This CDR3 comprises 15 residues. Trimming removed 4 bases at V and 4 bases at J, with 16 bases between. Per germline, CDR1 MNHNY and CDR2 SVGAGI (reference sequence). Notes on this clone: The antigen remains undetermined.

Sequencing used immunoSEQ multiplex PCR; TCRdb keeps in-frame clones, though not all of them. In the table there are roughly 1,500,000 clones, 95% to 99% of which are singletons. This chain uses TRBV6-6 with TRBJ1-2; D is unclear. The source material was naive CD4+ T cells sorted from blood. Described subset: CD45RA+ positively selected. This TCR derives from a man aged 25-45 years in good health. The CDR3 region is CASSFTENPSYGYTF. The CDR3 DNA follows: TGTGCCAGCAGTTTCACAGAAAACCCTTCCTATGGCTACACCTTC.